This T cell receptor (beta chain) originates from a study of regulatory T cells in long-lasting Graves disease. Across the whole study: Graves' disease counted as persistent after over 5 years of antithyroid drugs with positive TSH receptor antibodies.

The germline V and J ends were trimmed by 4 bases and 5 bases, with 15 bases remaining between them. Germline CDR1 and CDR2: LNHDA and SQIVND (reference sequence). The CDR3 is made up of 14 amino acids. For TCR beta, libraries came from iRepertoire HTBI primers and Arm-PCR of CDR3 regions. TCRdb reprocessed the multiplex PCR reads via MiXCR and lists one record per CDR3 protein. The profile shows around 450,000 distinct CDR3 sequences, roughly 21% of them singletons. Time point given: persistent/refractory GD, antithyroid drugs over 5 years with positive TRAb. RNA isolated from PBMCs was used to make the TCR library.

The sequence was collected from a female donor with Graves disease. The V call is TRBV19, the J call TRBJ2-7; maybe TRBD1 (6 bases). Sample: peripheral blood mononuclear cells (PBMCs), taken when the disease was refractory, from a patient treated with antithyroid drugs. DNA of the CDR3: TGTGCCAGTAGTAACCAGGGGAATCGCAACGAGCAGTACTTC. This gives the protein CASSNQGNRNEQYF.